Sequencing of this T cell receptor (beta chain) was carried out in a study of T cells expressing NK-cell markers. The study's findings and limits: Researchers report these clonotypes also headed the CD3+CD56-NKG2C+ fraction in four donors.

Remarks on this clonotype: Antigen unknown.

One entry per CDR3 protein, without DNA, is what TCRdb gives after re-calling the 5' RACE reads. Recorded for this sample: roughly 390,000 distinct CDR3 sequences. The CDR3 contains 15 residues. Germline CDR1 is MNHEY and CDR2 is SVGEGT. The J gene is TRBJ1-4, the V gene TRBV6-2 or TRBV6-3; lacking DNA, the TRBD1 call made by TCRdb goes unchecked. This sequence was found in a woman in her 50s in good health. The sample comprised blood T cells: a sorted CD56 or NKG2C T cell subset, CD4+ or CD8+ T cells, or bulk PBMC T cells (not recorded which). The CDR3 region is CASSYFTGPDEKLFF.